This TCR beta chain was identified in a study of cytomegalovirus exposure and HLA in healthy donors (dated by TCRdb to 2016 to 2017). Concerning the study at large: An earlier analysis of several hundred of the donors reported about 290 Gb of sequence data and 100 million to 130 million unique TCR beta sequences from roughly 200 million T cells. An early release that covered about 600 HLA-typed donors contained around 300 gigabases of sequencing data and some 87 million unique TCR sequences. Of the roughly 400 genotyped donors, less than 90% were placed in the genetic ancestry cluster associated with self-reported Caucasian donors. The study was designed to test whether signatures of past pathogen exposure could be identified by cataloging public T cell receptors. Using immunosequencing, the study profiled T cell repertoires from 500 to 800 subjects and related those repertoires to cytomegalovirus serostatus. Along with the roughly 670-subject first cohort, a separate validation cohort of over 90 different subjects was used. To predict cytomegalovirus infection status, the study combined high-throughput TCR immunosequencing, statistical association of individual TCRs with disease status, and machine learning. A later analysis re-examined previously published TCR beta repertoires from more than 600 donors and added high-resolution HLA genotyping to investigate patterns of TCR occurrence. Rather than using new phenotypic data, the later analysis identified candidate immune exposures from TCR beta sequences and from how often those sequences occurred across donors. An earlier analysis of fewer than 700 of the donors applied high-throughput TCR beta sequencing to assess whether each TCR beta V gene segment acted as functional or pseudogenic. Alongside the repertoire data, information on donor age, sex, ethnicity and CMV serostatus was compiled. A later genetic analysis used genome-wide SNP genotypes for about three fifths of the 666 donors, treating that subset as a discovery cohort. All discovery cohort repertoires had been generated on a single sequencing platform. Both class I and class II loci were covered by HLA typing, at four-digit resolution. Typing coverage differed by locus: A, B, C, DRB1 and DQB1 were typed in about 620-630 donors, DQA1 in roughly 510, DPA1 in some 570, and DPB1 in approximately 450. Several DR-DQ haplotypes were treated as single units for association and clustering because of strong linkage in the cohort. Across approximately 400 genotyped donors of the cohort, an average of about 240,000 unique TCR beta nucleotide sequences per donor were sequenced, and approximately 19% of those sequences were non-productive. The full study reports these points: A later analysis found that most CMV-associated TCR beta chains appeared HLA-restricted, with HLA associations seemingly driven largely by CMV exposure. Three of the identified cytomegalovirus-associated TCR beta chains were confirmed in vitro to be specific for cytomegalovirus antigens. For the cohort, immune exposure information was limited to CMV serostatus. The earlier analysis of 450 to 700 of the donors excluded roughly 16 rarely observed V segments, including chromosome 9 orphons, because counts were too low. Several of the top co-occurrence clusters appeared to be linked to parvovirus B19, influenza, CMV and Epstein-Barr virus, according to a later analysis. Only TCR beta chains were sequenced in this cohort, and the absence of alpha or paired-chain data limited detectable features. In an earlier analysis of 587 of the donors, most TCR beta V segments appeared in productive rearrangements about 87% or about 30% of the time, broadly matching IMGT annotations. Across donors, most TCR sequences were observed very rarely, whereas some public TCRs were present in many individuals. In a later analysis, the rate of TCR association differed among HLA loci, with DRB1 alleles having the most associated TCRs and HLA-C alleles having the fewest. Because HLA typing was missing for some donors at each locus, association tests included only the typed subset. When HLA alleles, especially DR and DQ, strongly co-occurred, TCR associations were difficult to assign to individual alleles. In both the original and validation cohorts, the classifier was reported to diagnose cytomegalovirus status with high specificity and sensitivity. An association between a missense DCLRE1C variant and V-gene and J-gene trimming of TCR beta chains was found in a later genetic analysis and replicated in an independent cohort. A further reported finding was that TCR beta sequences accurately predicted the HLA-A and HLA-B alleles for most subjects in the first cohort. In a later analysis, HLA-associated TCR beta chains were found to be more clonally expanded and to have lower generation probabilities than equally common non-associated chains. At a false discovery rate of 0.05, a later analysis linked 16,951 TCR beta sequences to specific HLA alleles. The study gave a list of some 150 TCR beta chains associated with cytomegalovirus. According to the authors, the approach could potentially be generalized to other disease states and immunological phenotypes. In a later genetic analysis, fewer N-insertions in productive TCRs were reported among donors in an Asian-associated ancestry cluster than the roughly 700-donor mean. The sequencing pipeline was judged likely to have produced a cluster of highly shared sequence variants as a technical artifact. Sequencing depth was assumed to be roughly uniform across donors in the presence/absence analyses, though that assumption may not hold. Correlated functional status among segregating V segments might reflect linkage disequilibrium, but an unknown experimental factor could not be ruled out.

Concerning this clone itself: Its binding antigen is unknown. No per-base quality is available; no much larger clone lies one base away.

The cohort comprised 670 or so healthy bone marrow donors. At the time of sampling, every cohort member was nominally healthy, though immune exposures that went unrecorded were likely present. The donor was CMV seronegative and belonged to the group of over 350 seronegative cohort members. A peripheral blood sample was collected from each donor, and TCR beta sequencing was performed on peripheral blood mononuclear cells. The Qiagen DNeasy Blood Extraction Kit was used to extract genomic DNA from the blood cell samples. Library method: the immunoSEQ multiplex PCR assay. A mixture of 60 forward primers for TCR Vbeta segments and 13 reverse primers for TCR Jbeta segments was used in the multiplex PCR. The CDR3 region of rearranged TCR beta genes was amplified from genomic DNA by a multiplex PCR assay. On the Illumina HiSeq System, the amplified TCR beta libraries were sequenced as 87-base-pair reads. Per the source publication's procedure: A later analysis counted 75 million to 100 million unique TCR beta chains across the 550 to 700 repertoires, and roughly 9.9 million of these chains were shared by at least two donors. A nearest-neighbor algorithm error-corrected the raw reads and collapsed the reads into unique sequences, merging closely related sequences to remove PCR and sequencing errors. To assign V, D and J gene segments, CDR3 sequences were aligned to IMGT reference sequences. For a sequence to be retained, at least a six-nucleotide match to both a V gene segment and a J gene segment was required. A rearrangement was called productive if the CDR3 had no stop codons and remained in frame with V and J, and every other rearrangement was called non-productive. CDR3 was defined according to IMGT convention as the region running from the second conserved V-encoded cysteine to the conserved J-encoded phenylalanine. The earlier analysis of fewer than 700 of the donors excluded sequences that lacked an unambiguous match to a single V gene segment. In an earlier analysis of several hundred of the donors, a V segment was called functional when productive rearrangements were above 56.7%, and segregating when the standard deviation between donors exceeded 5%. A statistical classification framework was built to diagnose cytomegalovirus status from the catalog of TCR beta chain sequences. In a later analysis, TCR nucleotide sequences were compared against IMGT/GENE-DB human TR gene sequences so that V and J genes could be assigned. In a later analysis, CDR3 sequences and most-parsimonious VDJ recombination scenarios were assigned using the TCRdist pipeline. In a later analysis, each TCR beta chain was defined by its CDR3 amino acid sequence together with its V-gene family, and reads without a unique V-gene family were excluded. As a way to deal with suspected cross-contamination and a sequencing artifact, a later analysis dropped roughly 600 nucleotide sequences that were highly shared and had low generation probability. For each public chain, a later analysis derived a clonal expansion index from normalized ranks of inferred template counts within each repertoire. In a later analysis, generation probabilities were computed with a VDJ recombination model fitted to out-of-frame rearrangements, and the resulting probabilities were checked against IGoR. Hypergeometric tests were used in a later analysis to score TCR-TCR, TCR-HLA and TCR-CMV co-occurrence, with a repertoire-size bias correction applied to the TCR pairs. In a later analysis, false discovery rates were estimated by permuting HLA or CMV assignments 20 times. In a later analysis, co-occurring TCRs were grouped using DBSCAN, with TCRdist sequence similarity added in when clustering inside HLA-allele-positive subsets. For co-occurrence clustering, repertoires with fewer than 30,000 or more than 120,000 public chains were excluded, along with a handful of repertoires with anomalous nucleotide sharing. The clones in this table, taken by TCRdb from immuneACCESS, are in-frame only. Not every clone is retained; where verified, under half of the shortfall comes from an unresolved V gene, and the cause of the rest is unknown. That table is the source of V, J and clone size, and D and trimming were worked out from the DNA. The sample has about 180,000 clones on record, approximately 88% of them singletons. 1.2% of the sample lies in the top ten.

The TCR originated in a boy aged 2-15 years in good health and CMV-seronegative. Sequenced material: PBMCs.

The CDR3 corresponds to CASSTDRGRVQPQHF. In nucleotides, the sequence is TGTGCCAGCAGTACTGACAGGGGGAGGGTTCAGCCCCAGCATTTT. The rearranged segments are TRBV6-1 and TRBJ1-5; 9 central nucleotides agree with TRBD1. The germline V gene specifies MNHNS as CDR1 and SASEGT as CDR2. The CDR3 measures 15 amino acids from cysteine to phenylalanine. The only DNA kept is the CDR3, 45 bases in frame from the first base. Trimming accounts for 5 bases at V and 6 bases at J, while the number of junction bases matched to no gene is 8.